This TCR beta chain was identified in a study of OX40 agonist ivuxolimab in advanced cancers. The wider study: Dose-escalation patients' cancers were hepatocellular carcinoma, melanoma, renal cell or head and neck cancer.

Notes on the study in general: CD8+ T cells averaged more expanded clones than CD4+. At 0.1 to 3.0 mg/kg and by week 6, CD4+ and CD8+ T cells in the blood had expanded clonally.

Worth noting for this clone: Its antigen is unidentified.

CDR3 length equals 14 residues. The V end was cut by 8 bases, the J end by 2 bases, with 14 bases between. Germline CDR1 and CDR2: SNHLY and FYNNEI. TCRdb keeps only in-frame clones here, not all; method: immunoSEQ multiplex PCR. The sample has approximately 58,000 clones, about 82% seen once. This specimen was CD4+ or CD8+ T cells sorted from blood, taken in a trial of the OX40 agonist ivuxolimab. This TCR derives from an adult with an advanced solid tumor such as melanoma, head and neck, liver or kidney cancer. The rearrangement uses TRBV2 and TRBJ2-3, with D unclear. The CDR3 DNA sequence: TGTGCCAGCCGACTGGGTTCATCCACAGATACGCAGTATTTT. Amino acids: CASRLGSSTDTQYF.